The 29 T cell receptor beta chains given below trace back to one sample, sequenced in a study of radiotherapy plus CTLA-4 blockade in lung cancer. Only in-frame clones appear in the TCRdb table, and some are missing; sequencing was by immunoSEQ multiplex PCR. Of over 50,000 clones listed, roughly three quarters are singletons. Sequencing was performed on peripheral blood, taken from a patient treated with radiotherapy plus ipilimumab. Receptors originate from a human donor with non-small cell lung cancer who had a partial response to radiotherapy plus ipilimumab.

This chain joins TRBV4-2 and TRBJ1-2; TRBD1 matches 9 bases. The CDR3 is made up of 16 amino acids. V lost 4 bases and J lost 4; bases outside the gene matches: 10. The germline V gene has CDR1 LGHNA and CDR2 YNFKEQ. DNA of the CDR3: TGTGCCAGCAGCCGGGCGCCGGGACAGGGTACCTATGGCTACACCTTC. It encodes CASSRAPGQGTYGYTF.

The chain employs TRBV5-1 and TRBJ2-2; 8 nucleotides match TRBD1. The V gene end was trimmed by 2 bases and the J gene end by 2 bases; junction bases not matched to a gene: 5. Germline lookup yields CDR1 SGHRS and CDR2 YFSETQ. CDR3 length: 16 residues. CDR3 amino acids: CASSLPGQANTGELFF. In DNA, the CDR3 is TGCGCCAGCAGCTTACCGGGACAGGCAAACACCGGGGAGCTGTTTTTT.

V gene TRBV19 combines with J gene TRBJ2-5; TRBD2 aligns across 9 bases. CDR3 length equals 15 residues. Trimming cost V 3 bases and J 4 bases; bases outside gene matches: 6. The germline V gene has CDR1 LNHDA and CDR2 SQIVND (reference sequence). The CDR3 loop is CASSILAGGGETQYF. The CDR3 DNA reads TGTGCCAGTAGTATTTTGGCGGGGGGGGGAGAGACCCAGTACTTC.

The chain joins TRBV12-5 to TRBJ1-2, with D tentatively TRBD1 (6 bases). The germline V gene has CDR1 LGHNT and CDR2 FRNRAP. There are 14 residues in the CDR3. V lost 4 bases and J lost 7, with 16 bases in between. The CDR3 is CASGSNRDIPGYTF. The CDR3 bases are TGTGCTAGTGGTTCCAACCGGGACATACCTGGCTACACCTTC.

The chain links TRBV7-2 to TRBJ1-1; D perhaps matches TRBD1 (6 bases). CDR3 size: 14 residues. Per germline, CDR1 SGHTA and CDR2 FQGNSA. V was trimmed by 5 bases and J by 4 bases, leaving 14 bases between them. CDR3 nucleotide sequence: TGTGCCAGCAGCACAACAGGGTCGAGCACTGAAGCTTTCTTT. Its protein product is CASSTTGSSTEAFF.

The chain couples TRBV7-6 to TRBJ2-1, with 13 bases that match TRBD2. V lost 4 bases to trimming and J lost 8 bases; unmatched junction nucleotides: 5. The CDR3 loop spans 15 amino acids. Germline V gene data show CDR1 as SGHVS and CDR2 as FNYEAQ. Written as DNA, the CDR3 is TGTGCCAGCAGCTCGGGACTAGCGGGGAGGTATGAGCAGTTCTTC. Protein product: CASSSGLAGRYEQFF. Based on the CDR3 plus reference TRBV7-6 and TRBJ2-1, the full variable domain is GAGVSQSPRYKVTKRGQDVALRCDPISGHVSLYWYRQALGQGPEFLTYFNYEAQQDKSGLPNDRFSAERPEGSISTLTIQRTEQRDSAMYRCASSSGLAGRYEQFFGPGTRLTVL.

V is TRBV6-5 and J is TRBJ2-7, with TRBD1 matching over 12 bases. V lost 8 bases, J lost 0 bases, and 5 bases stayed unmatched. The CDR3 covers 15 residues. From germline, CDR1 is MNHEY and CDR2 SVGAGI. The CDR3 DNA reads as TGTGCCAGCGGGACAGGGGGCCCGAGCTCCTACGAGCAGTACTTC. Encoded protein: CASGTGGPSSYEQYF.

This clone was detected once. The chain joins TRBV7-2 to TRBJ2-5; TRBD2 matches 11 bases. Germline CDR1 is SGHTA and CDR2 is FQGNSA. The J segment lost 4 bases and the V segment lost 6 bases, leaving 7 bases of the junction unmatched. The CDR3 spans 15 residues. In nucleotides, the CDR3 is TGTGCCAGCAGGCGATTAGCGGGGGGGCTAGAGACCCAGTACTTC. As protein: CASRRLAGGLETQYF.

CDR3 bases: TGTGCCAGCAGTCCAGGACAGGGTCAATCGGGGTCCTACGAGCAGTACTTC. It is translated as CASSPGQGQSGSYEQYF. The J gene is TRBJ2-7, the V gene TRBV28, with 8 bases identical to TRBD1. The CDR3 is 17 amino acids. The germline gives CDR1 MDHEN, CDR2 SYDVKM. V shed 5 bases and J 1 base; nucleotides not matched to a gene: 13.

The chain employs TRBV19 and TRBJ1-1; possible D gene TRBD1, 5 bases. Between the trimmed V and J ends, which lost 1 base and 0 bases, there was a span of 12 bases. Germline V gives CDR1 LNHDA, CDR2 SQIVND (reference sequence). This CDR3 region has 16 residues. CDR3: CASSIAAGRLNTEAFF. CDR3 coding DNA: TGTGCCAGTAGTATAGCGGCGGGACGGCTGAACACTGAAGCTTTCTTT.

This clone is a singleton in its sample. The J gene is TRBJ2-2, the V gene TRBV18; TRBD1 agrees at 7 bases. Trimming took 4 bases from V and 0 from J; bases not matched to a gene: 8. The CDR3 is 17 amino acids. Germline V gives CDR1 KGHSH, CDR2 LQKENI. The CDR3 DNA follows: TGTGCCAGCTCACGACCCCGGGGACAGCCGAACACCGGGGAGCTGTTTTTT. The encoded protein is CASSRPRGQPNTGELFF.

Only one count was recorded for this clone. The V call is TRBV9, the J call TRBJ2-7, with 8 positions matching TRBD1. Trimming removed 4 bases from V and 2 bases from J; junction bases left unmatched: 5. The CDR3 covers 14 residues. Germline CDR1 is SGDLS and CDR2 is YYNGEE. CDR3 nucleotide sequence: TGTGCCAGCAGCCTCGGACAGGGCACCTACGAGCAGTACTTC. This sequence encodes CASSLGQGTYEQYF.

The chain links TRBV29-1 to TRBJ2-7, with no clear D. CDR1 is SQVTM, CDR2 ANQGSEA, per germline. Trimming left V 1 base short and J 0 bases short, with 7 bases between. This CDR3 comprises 13 residues. This CDR3 is CSVEVASSYEQYF. In DNA form, the CDR3 reads TGCAGCGTTGAAGTCGCGAGCTCCTACGAGCAGTACTTC.

The chain recombines TRBV19 with TRBJ2-7, with 7 bases lining up with TRBD1. This CDR3 region has 15 residues. Germline V gene sequence: CDR1 LNHDA, CDR2 SQIVND (reference sequence). V shed 4 bases, J shed 0 bases, and the junction held 6 bases outside the gene matches. The CDR3 here is CASSRTGQRSYEQYF. DNA for the CDR3: TGTGCCAGTAGTAGGACGGGACAGCGCTCCTACGAGCAGTACTTC.

This chain uses TRBV20-1 with TRBJ2-5, with D possibly TRBD2 on 6 matching bases. The CDR3 is made up of 11 amino acids. The V and J ends lost 5 bases and 4 bases respectively, with 8 bases between them. Germline CDR1 reads DFQATT; CDR2 reads SNEGSKA (reference sequence). The CDR3 is CSARGAETQYF. CDR3 nucleotide sequence: TGCAGTGCTCGCGGGGCAGAGACCCAGTACTTC.

The chain couples TRBV9 to TRBJ1-5, with TRBD1 as a possible D gene (5 bases). This CDR3 contains 15 residues. V was shortened by 2 bases and J by 0 bases, with 9 bases between the two germline ends. Germline V gene data show CDR1 as SGDLS and CDR2 as YYNGEE. In nucleotides, the CDR3 is TGTGCCAGCAGCGTCGACAGTTTTAGCAATCAGCCCCAGCATTTT. Amino acids: CASSVDSFSNQPQHF.

The chain combines TRBV29-1 with TRBJ2-7; no definite D call. Germline CDR1 reads SQVTM; CDR2 reads ANQGSEA. Trimming cost V 3 bases and J 3 bases, with 6 bases left between them. The CDR3 spans 11 residues. The DNA for the CDR3 is TGCAGCGTTGATGGCGGCTACGAGCAGTACTTC. It encodes CSVDGGYEQYF.

The CDR3 region has the DNA TGTGCCAGCAGCAGGGAGACAGGTTTTATGGGCCCAGATACGCAGTATTTT. Translating gives CASSRETGFMGPDTQYF. This chain connects TRBV21-1 to TRBJ2-3; the table's D gene call, TRBD1, was not cross checked with the DNA. TRBV21-1 is classified as a pseudogene. This CDR3 is 17 amino acids long.

The V gene is TRBV14, the J gene TRBJ2-7; no firm D call. V lost 0 bases and J 1 base, leaving 13 bases between the germline ends. The V gene's germline CDR1 is SGHDN and CDR2 FVKESK. This CDR3 region has 16 residues. The CDR3 sequence: CASSQDRSLTSYEQYF. As DNA, the CDR3 is TGTGCCAGCAGCCAAGATCGGTCCCTAACTTCCTACGAGCAGTACTTC.

This clone occurred a few times. The chain couples TRBV7-8 to TRBJ1-5, with TRBD1 as a possible D gene (6 bases). The germline V and J ends were trimmed by 4 bases and 0 bases, with 10 bases remaining between them. Germline CDR1 SGHVS, CDR2 FQNEAQ. This CDR3 has 15 amino acids. CDR3 in amino acids: CASSSDSNSNQPQHF. The CDR3 coding sequence is TGTGCCAGCAGCTCGGACAGCAATAGCAATCAGCCCCAGCATTTT.

This clone has just one count. The J gene is TRBJ2-7, the V gene TRBV2, with 8 nucleotides matching TRBD2. CDR1 and CDR2 from the germline V gene are SNHLY and FYNNEI. The junction had 11 bases not matched to a gene; V was cut back by 6 bases and J by 1 base. The CDR3 spans 16 residues. CDR3 sequence (DNA): TGTGCCAGCAGCGCCGCAGGGCGGGGGGATTCCTACGAGCAGTACTTC. Amino acids: CASSAAGRGDSYEQYF.

The CDR3 spells CASSDIAPGTGSYGYTF. The CDR3 DNA sequence: TGCGCCAGCAGTGATATTGCCCCCGGGACAGGGAGCTATGGCTACACCTTC. V is TRBV10-2 and J is TRBJ1-2; 9 nucleotides align to TRBD1. In germline, CDR1 is WSHSY, CDR2 SAAADI. The CDR3 is 17 residues long. The V and J ends lost 3 bases and 4 bases, in that order; junction bases with no gene match: 12.

This clone was detected only once. This chain links TRBV27 with TRBJ1-5; D uncertain. The CDR3 loop spans 16 amino acids. Germline lookup yields CDR1 MNHEY and CDR2 SMNVEV (reference sequence). V lost 6 bases and J 0 bases, leaving 15 bases between the germline ends. The CDR3 region has the DNA TGTGCCAGCAGAAAGATAGGAGATCATAGCAATCAGCCCCAGCATTTT. Its protein product is CASRKIGDHSNQPQHF.

This clone was picked up a small number of times. The V gene is TRBV6-5, the J gene TRBJ2-7; 10 bases fit TRBD1. This CDR3 region has 13 residues. Germline lookup yields CDR1 MNHEY and CDR2 SVGAGI. The J segment lost 7 bases and the V segment lost 6 bases, leaving 6 bases of the junction unmatched. CDR3 coding DNA: TGTGCCAGCAGCCGAGACAGGGGGCGGGAGCAGTACTTC. Translating it yields CASSRDRGREQYF.

The rearrangement links TRBV28 to TRBJ2-7, with 7 nucleotides matching TRBD1. V dropped 2 bases and J dropped 5; count of bases not matched to a gene: 3. CDR3 size: 13 residues. The germline V gene has CDR1 MDHEN and CDR2 SYDVKM. CDR3 amino acids: CASSLGQVDEQYF. CDR3 nucleotide sequence: TGTGCCAGCAGTTTAGGACAGGTCGACGAGCAGTACTTC.

The J gene is TRBJ1-1, the V gene TRBV19, with a tentative D call TRBD1 (6 bases). Germline V gene lookup returns CDR1 LNHDA and CDR2 SQIVND (reference sequence). The CDR3 loop spans 13 amino acids. The germline V and J ends were trimmed by 6 bases and 4 bases, with 12 bases remaining between them. The CDR3 DNA reads as TGTGCCAGTAGGATACAGGGTCCCACTGAAGCTTTCTTT. As protein: CASRIQGPTEAFF.

The CDR3 DNA reads as TGTGCCAGCAGCCCGACTACAGGGGCGGGCGAGCAGTACTTC. This sequence encodes CASSPTTGAGEQYF. This chain links TRBV7-3 with TRBJ2-7; 7 bases are a match to TRBD1. CDR1 and CDR2 from the germline V gene are SGHTA and FQGTGA. The V segment lost 5 bases and the J segment 6 bases; nucleotides outside the gene matches: 10. The CDR3 is 14 amino acids.

This chain connects TRBV7-6 to TRBJ2-7; 12 bases line up with TRBD2. CDR1 is SGHVS and CDR2 is FNYEAQ in the germline V gene. The V and J ends lost 5 bases and 2 bases, in that order; junction bases with no gene match: 4. This CDR3 is 15 amino acids long. CDR3 in amino acids: CASSVGLAGTYEQYF. In nucleotides, the CDR3 is TGTGCCAGCAGCGTCGGACTAGCGGGGACCTACGAGCAGTACTTC.

The V gene is TRBV7-6, the J gene TRBJ2-7; TRBD1 agrees at 10 bases. The CDR3 has 17 residues. Germline V gene sequence: CDR1 SGHVS, CDR2 FNYEAQ. Trimming took 4 bases from V and 1 from J; bases not matched to a gene: 10. CDR3 sequence: CASSSGLRDRGSYEQYF. DNA for the CDR3: TGTGCCAGCAGCTCGGGACTTCGGGACAGGGGTTCCTACGAGCAGTACTTC.